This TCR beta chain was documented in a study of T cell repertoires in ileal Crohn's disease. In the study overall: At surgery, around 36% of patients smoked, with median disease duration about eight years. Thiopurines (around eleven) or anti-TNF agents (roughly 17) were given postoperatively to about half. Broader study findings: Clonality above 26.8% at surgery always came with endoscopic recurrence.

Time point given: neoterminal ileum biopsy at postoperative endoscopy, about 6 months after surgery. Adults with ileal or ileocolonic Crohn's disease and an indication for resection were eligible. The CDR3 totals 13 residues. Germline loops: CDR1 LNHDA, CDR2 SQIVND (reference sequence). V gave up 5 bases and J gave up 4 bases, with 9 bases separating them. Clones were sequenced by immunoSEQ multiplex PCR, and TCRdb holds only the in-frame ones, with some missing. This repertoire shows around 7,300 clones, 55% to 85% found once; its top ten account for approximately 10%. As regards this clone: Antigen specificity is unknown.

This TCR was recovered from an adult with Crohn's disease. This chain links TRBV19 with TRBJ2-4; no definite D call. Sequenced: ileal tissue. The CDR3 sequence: CASSRQAKNIQYF. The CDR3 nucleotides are TGTGCCAGTAGTCGCCAGGCGAAAAACATTCAGTACTTC.